This record covers a single TCR beta chain. The data stem from a study of blood T cell repertoires in COVID-19. Looking at the study overall: The United States, Italy and Spain provided the acute and convalescent COVID-19 samples.

Per the authors' pipeline: Using reference gene primer amplification, nucleated cell counts were estimated. TCRdb keeps only in-frame clones here, not all; method: immunoSEQ multiplex PCR. Clone size and V and J calls were adopted from that table, with D and trimming inferred from the DNA. The profile shows about 280,000 clones, 89% of them singletons. The CDR3 is 13 residues long. The trim removed 5 bases at V and 0 bases at J, leaving 3 bases unmatched. Germline V gene data show CDR1 as SQVTM and CDR2 as ANQGSEA. Sequencing was done on a sample of peripheral blood. V gene TRBV29-1 combines with J gene TRBJ1-2; 7 nucleotides align to TRBD1. This TCR was recovered from a woman in her thirties or forties who had recovered from COVID-19. The CDR3 spells CSVNRGTNYGYTF. The DNA of the CDR3 is TGCAGCGTTAACAGGGGTACTAACTATGGCTACACCTTC. The full variable domain, its missing parts supplied by reference TRBV29-1 and TRBJ1-2, is SAVISQKPSRDICQRGTSLTIQCQVDSQVTMMFWYRQQPGQSLTLIATANQGSEATYESGFVIDKFPISRPNLTFSTLTVSNMSPEDSSIYLCSVNRGTNYGYTFGSGTRLTVV.